These 13 T cell receptor beta chains share one sample of origin, sequenced in a study of cytomegalovirus exposure and HLA in healthy donors. 60 Vbeta and 13 Jbeta primers were used in PCR. Here immunoSEQ multiplex PCR was the method, and the copy in TCRdb shows in-frame clones only, minus some. In all, the sample yields about 130,000 clones. The specimen was PBMCs. These receptors all stem from a young man in good health and CMV-seronegative.

The V and J genes are TRBV19 and TRBJ2-5, with a possible D match to TRBD1 (6 bases). The CDR3 runs 15 residues. V lost 5 bases and J lost 0, with 13 bases in between. Germline loops: CDR1 LNHDA, CDR2 SQIVND (reference sequence). The CDR3 region has the DNA TGTGCCAGTAGTCCCGACAGGTCGTACCAAGAGACCCAGTACTTC. Translating it yields CASSPDRSYQETQYF.

The gene calls are TRBV2 and TRBJ2-7; 9 nucleotides line up with TRBD2. J lost 3 bases, V lost 7 bases, and 7 bases had no gene match. Germline lookup yields CDR1 SNHLY and CDR2 FYNNEI. The CDR3 covers 14 residues. CDR3 in amino acids: CASKGAGGIYEQYF. Here the CDR3 DNA reads TGTGCCAGCAAGGGGGCGGGAGGGATCTACGAGCAGTACTTC.

J is TRBJ2-4 and V is TRBV29-1; the D gene is possibly TRBD1 (6 bases). Germline V lookup: CDR1 SQVTM, CDR2 ANQGSEA. The CDR3 totals 14 residues. Trimming pared 7 bases from V and 3 bases from J, leaving 16 bases between. The CDR3, as DNA: TGCAGCGCGATACAGGGTTTGGTCAAAAACATTCAGTACTTC. Residues: CSAIQGLVKNIQYF.

V gene TRBV19 combines with J gene TRBJ2-3; possible D gene TRBD1, 5 bases. Deletions cut 6 bases from V and 2 bases from J, with 12 bases between. The CDR3 consists of 14 residues. Germline CDR1 LNHDA, CDR2 SQIVND (reference sequence). CDR3 coding DNA: TGTGCCAGTAGACAGGAGATAATCACAGATACGCAGTATTTT. Translated: CASRQEIITDTQYF.

The J gene is TRBJ2-4, the V gene TRBV5-4; D uncertain. Looked up from germline, CDR1 is SGHNT and CDR2 is YYREEE (reference sequence). CDR3 size: 13 residues. V lost 4 bases and J 1 base, leaving 6 bases between the germline ends. The CDR3 sequence is CASSPSAKNIQYF. The CDR3 DNA follows: TGTGCCAGCAGCCCGTCCGCCAAAAACATTCAGTACTTC.

The V call is TRBV5-1, the J call TRBJ2-1; a weak D match, TRBD2 (6 bases). V was shortened by 2 bases and J by 4 bases, with 16 bases between the two germline ends. This CDR3 region has 16 residues. Germline V gene lookup returns CDR1 SGHRS and CDR2 YFSETQ. CDR3 sequence (DNA): TGCGCCAGCAGCTTAGGTAGGGACTTTCAATACAATGAGCAGTTCTTC. As protein: CASSLGRDFQYNEQFF. Together with reference TRBV5-1 and TRBJ2-1, the CDR3 gives the full variable domain: KAGVTQTPRYLIKTRGQQVTLSCSPISGHRSVSWYQQTPGQGLQFLFEYFSETQRNKGNFPGRFSGRQFSNSRSEMNVSTLELGDSALYLCASSLGRDFQYNEQFFGPGTRLTVL.

This sequence joins TRBV19 and TRBJ1-1; D not resolved. Germline CDR1 reads LNHDA; CDR2 reads SQIVND (reference sequence). V was shortened by 3 bases and J by 5 bases, with 7 bases between the two germline ends. This CDR3 has 12 amino acids. Written as DNA, the CDR3 is TGTGCCAGTAGTATTACACAAACTGAAGCTTTCTTT. This codes for CASSITQTEAFF.

The CDR3 DNA is TGCGCCAGCAGCTGGGGGACAGGGCTGGAAAACATTCAGTACTTC. Translated, it gives CASSWGTGLENIQYF. The gene calls are TRBV5-1 and TRBJ2-4, with 9 bases fitting TRBD1. The CDR3 covers 15 residues. Germline lookup yields CDR1 SGHRS and CDR2 YFSETQ. J was trimmed by 5 bases and V by 3 bases; bases with no gene match: 6.

The chain joins TRBV4-1 to TRBJ2-1, with a possible D match to TRBD1 (6 bases). The germline CDR1 and CDR2 sequences are MGHRA and YSYEKL. This CDR3 is built from 19 residues. The V and J ends lost 0 bases and 1 base respectively, with 19 bases between them. The CDR3 protein is CASSQEVEGRGRSYNEQFF. The CDR3 DNA reads TGCGCCAGCAGCCAAGAAGTCGAGGGCAGGGGTAGGTCCTACAATGAGCAGTTCTTC.

The CDR3, as DNA: TGTGCCAGTGCGATCCTATCGGGGGCTGGAAACACCATATATTTT. Translation gives CASAILSGAGNTIYF. The J gene is TRBJ1-3, the V gene TRBV19, with D perhaps matching TRBD1 (5 bases). This CDR3 contains 15 residues. CDR1 LNHDA and CDR2 SQIVND come from the germline V gene (reference sequence). The germline V and J ends were trimmed by 8 bases and 2 bases, with 16 bases remaining between them.

The chain is built from TRBV15 and TRBJ2-2; TRBD1 might be the D (6 bases). The CDR3 spans 16 residues. Germline V gene lookup returns CDR1 LNHNV and CDR2 YYDKDF (reference sequence). V was shortened by 5 bases and J by 7 bases, with 20 bases between the two germline ends. This CDR3 reads CATSLPTLTGHGELFF. CDR3 DNA sequence: TGTGCCACCAGCCTTCCCACCCTTACAGGGCACGGGGAGCTGTTTTTT. Supplemented by reference TRBV15 and TRBJ2-2, the full variable domain reads DAMVIQNPRYQVTQFGKPVTLSCSQTLNHNVMYWYQQKSSQAPKLLFHYYDKDFNNEADTPDNFQSRRPNTSFCFLDIRSPGLGDTAMYLCATSLPTLTGHGELFFGEGSRLTVL.

The chain joins TRBV29-1 to TRBJ2-3; D is perhaps TRBD2 (5 bases). The ends were cut back, 5 bases at V and 6 bases at J, with 18 bases in the middle. Germline V CDR1 and CDR2: SQVTM, ANQGSEA. The CDR3 extends over 14 amino acids. CDR3 residues: CSVRDTSRIDTQYF. CDR3 in DNA: TGCAGCGTTCGGGATACCTCACGAATCGATACGCAGTATTTT.

The CDR3 region is CASSLAAENTEAFF. CDR3 in DNA: TGTGCCAGCAGCTTGGCGGCAGAGAACACTGAAGCTTTCTTT. The rearrangement links TRBV7-9 to TRBJ1-1; D is unresolved. The CDR3 spans 14 residues. Germline-derived CDR1 and CDR2 are SEHNR and FQNEAQ (reference sequence). V lost 3 bases and J lost 1, with 9 bases in between.